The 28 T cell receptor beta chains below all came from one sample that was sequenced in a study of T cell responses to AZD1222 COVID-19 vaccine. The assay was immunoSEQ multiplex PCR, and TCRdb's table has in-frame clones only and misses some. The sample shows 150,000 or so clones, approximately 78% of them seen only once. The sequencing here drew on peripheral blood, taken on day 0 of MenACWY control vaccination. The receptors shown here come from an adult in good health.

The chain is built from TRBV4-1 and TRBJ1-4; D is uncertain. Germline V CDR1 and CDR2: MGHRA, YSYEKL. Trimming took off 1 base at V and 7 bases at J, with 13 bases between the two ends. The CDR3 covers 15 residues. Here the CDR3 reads CASSQGASRGEKLFF. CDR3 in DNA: TGCGCCAGCAGCCAAGGGGCCAGTCGGGGTGAAAAACTGTTTTTT.

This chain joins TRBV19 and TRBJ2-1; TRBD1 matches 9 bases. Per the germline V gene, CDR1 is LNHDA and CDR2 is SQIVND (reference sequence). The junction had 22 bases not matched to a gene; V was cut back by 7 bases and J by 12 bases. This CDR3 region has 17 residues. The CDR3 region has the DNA TGTGCCAGTACCCCTGGGGGGACAGGGTTTCCCGCGGCTGGGCAGTTCTTC. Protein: CASTPGGTGFPAAGQFF.

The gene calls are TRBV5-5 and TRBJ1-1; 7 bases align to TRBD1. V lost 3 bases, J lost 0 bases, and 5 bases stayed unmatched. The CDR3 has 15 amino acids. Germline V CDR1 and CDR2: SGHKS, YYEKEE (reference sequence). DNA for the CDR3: TGTGCCAGCAGCTCCAGGGGGAGGGTGAACACTGAAGCTTTCTTT. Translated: CASSSRGRVNTEAFF.

The CDR3 spells CASSQINTEAFF. The DNA of the CDR3 is TGTGCCAGCAGCCAAATAAACACTGAAGCTTTCTTT. The rearrangement links TRBV11-1 to TRBJ1-1; D ambiguous. Germline V gene lookup returns CDR1 SGHAT and CDR2 FQDESV (reference sequence). CDR3 length equals 12 residues. The ends were cut back, 5 bases at V and 2 bases at J, with 6 bases in the middle. Full variable domain (remainder filled in from reference TRBV11-1 and TRBJ1-1): EAEVAQSPRYKITEKSQAVAFWCDPISGHATLYWYRQILGQGPELLVQFQDESVVDDSQLPKDRFSAERLKGVDSTLKIQPAELGDSAMYLCASSQINTEAFFGQGTRLTVV.

The CDR3 reads CASSVGSGGDTQYF. The CDR3 DNA is TGTGCCAGCAGCGTAGGAAGCGGGGGGGATACGCAGTATTTT. The J gene is TRBJ2-3, the V gene TRBV9, with 9 bases aligning to TRBD2. CDR1 is SGDLS and CDR2 is YYNGEE in the germline V gene. Trimming at V came to 0 bases and at J to 6 bases, leaving 2 bases not matched to a gene. This CDR3 has 14 amino acids.

The CDR3 loop is CASTSLRGQNTGELFF. The CDR3 coding sequence is TGTGCCAGCACCTCTTTGAGGGGGCAAAACACCGGGGAGCTGTTTTTT. The chain carries TRBV7-9 and TRBJ2-2; 7 bases map to TRBD1. The CDR3 is 16 amino acids. Germline V gene sequence: CDR1 SEHNR, CDR2 FQNEAQ (reference sequence). V was clipped by 7 bases and J by 2 bases; unmatched bases: 10.

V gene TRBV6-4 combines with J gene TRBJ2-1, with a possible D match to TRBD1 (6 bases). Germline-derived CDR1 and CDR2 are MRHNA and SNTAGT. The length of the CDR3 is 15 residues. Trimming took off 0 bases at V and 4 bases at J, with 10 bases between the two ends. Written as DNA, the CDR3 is TGTGCCAGCAGTGACTCGGGGACACCTTACAATGAGCAGTTCTTC. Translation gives CASSDSGTPYNEQFF.

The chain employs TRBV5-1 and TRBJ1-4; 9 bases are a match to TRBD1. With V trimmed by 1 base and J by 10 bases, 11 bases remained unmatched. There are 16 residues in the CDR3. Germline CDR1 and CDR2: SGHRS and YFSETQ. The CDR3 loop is CASSLSRGQGRGKLFF. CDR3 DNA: TGCGCCAGCAGCTTGAGTAGGGGACAGGGTCGCGGAAAACTGTTTTTT.

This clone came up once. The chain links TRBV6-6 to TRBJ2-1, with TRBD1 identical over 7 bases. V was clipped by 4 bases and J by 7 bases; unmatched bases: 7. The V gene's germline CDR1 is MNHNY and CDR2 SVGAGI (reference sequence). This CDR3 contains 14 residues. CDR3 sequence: CASSFSTGKNEQFF. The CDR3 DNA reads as TGTGCCAGCAGTTTTTCGACAGGGAAAAATGAGCAGTTCTTC.

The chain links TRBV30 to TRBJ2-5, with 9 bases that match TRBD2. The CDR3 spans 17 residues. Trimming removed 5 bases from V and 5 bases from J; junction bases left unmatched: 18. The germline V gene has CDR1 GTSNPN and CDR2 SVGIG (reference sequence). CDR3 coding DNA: TGTGCCTGGGGATTCCAGCGGGGGGACCCCTCCGGGGAGACCCAGTACTTC. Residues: CAWGFQRGDPSGETQYF.

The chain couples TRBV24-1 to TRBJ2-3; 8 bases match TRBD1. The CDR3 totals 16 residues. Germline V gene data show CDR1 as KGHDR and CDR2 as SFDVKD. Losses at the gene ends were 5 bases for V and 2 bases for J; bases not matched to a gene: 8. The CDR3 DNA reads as TGTGCCACCAGTGCCGCGGACAGGGCGGCCACAGATACGCAGTATTTT. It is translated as CATSAADRAATDTQYF.

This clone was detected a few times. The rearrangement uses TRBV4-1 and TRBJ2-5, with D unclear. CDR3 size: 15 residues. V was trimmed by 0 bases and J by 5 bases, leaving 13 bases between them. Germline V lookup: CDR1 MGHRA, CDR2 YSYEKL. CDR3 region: CASSQDMRQHETQYF. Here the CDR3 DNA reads TGCGCCAGCAGCCAAGATATGCGCCAGCACGAGACCCAGTACTTC.

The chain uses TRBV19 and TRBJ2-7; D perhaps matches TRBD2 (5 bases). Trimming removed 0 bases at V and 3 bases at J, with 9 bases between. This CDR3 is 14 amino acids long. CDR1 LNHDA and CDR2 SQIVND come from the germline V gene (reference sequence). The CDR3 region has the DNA TGTGCCAGTAGTATAGATCGACGGGGCTACGAGCAGTACTTC. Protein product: CASSIDRRGYEQYF.

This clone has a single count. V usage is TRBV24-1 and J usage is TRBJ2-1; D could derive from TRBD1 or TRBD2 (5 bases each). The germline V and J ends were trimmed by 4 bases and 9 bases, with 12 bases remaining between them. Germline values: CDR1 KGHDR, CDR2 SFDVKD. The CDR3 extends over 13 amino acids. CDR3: CATSDLGTSEQFF. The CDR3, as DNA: TGTGCCACCAGTGACCTGGGGACCTCTGAGCAGTTCTTC.

The CDR3, as DNA: TGTGCCAGCAGCACGGTGGGGACAGGGTGGCAAGAGACCCAGTACTTC. Protein: CASSTVGTGWQETQYF. The V gene is TRBV5-4, the J gene TRBJ2-5; 9 bases are a match to TRBD1. This CDR3 has 16 amino acids. The ends lost 4 bases at V and 2 bases at J; junction bases unmatched: 9. Germline V gene sequence: CDR1 SGHNT, CDR2 YYREEE (reference sequence).

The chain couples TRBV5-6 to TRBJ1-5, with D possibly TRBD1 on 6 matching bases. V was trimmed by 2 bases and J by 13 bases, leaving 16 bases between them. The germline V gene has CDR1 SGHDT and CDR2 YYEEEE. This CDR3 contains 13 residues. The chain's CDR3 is CASSLAGATGQHF. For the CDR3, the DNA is TGTGCCAGCAGCTTAGCAGGTGCCACAGGGCAGCATTTT.

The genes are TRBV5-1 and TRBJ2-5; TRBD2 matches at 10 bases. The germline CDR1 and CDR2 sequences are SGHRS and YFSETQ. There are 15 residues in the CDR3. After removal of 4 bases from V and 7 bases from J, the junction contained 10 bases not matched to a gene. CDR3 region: CASSPEGTSDGTQYF. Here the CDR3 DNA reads TGCGCCAGCAGCCCGGAGGGGACTAGCGACGGGACCCAGTACTTC.

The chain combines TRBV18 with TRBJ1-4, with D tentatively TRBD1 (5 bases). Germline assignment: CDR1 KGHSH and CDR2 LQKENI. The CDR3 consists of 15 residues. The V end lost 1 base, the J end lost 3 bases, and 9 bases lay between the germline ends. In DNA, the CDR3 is TGTGCCAGCTCACCACAGGGGCGATCTAATGAAAAACTGTTTTTT. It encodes CASSPQGRSNEKLFF.

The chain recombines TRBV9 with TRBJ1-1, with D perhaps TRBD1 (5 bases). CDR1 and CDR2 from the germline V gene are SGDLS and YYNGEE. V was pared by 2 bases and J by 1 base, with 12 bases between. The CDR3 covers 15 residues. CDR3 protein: CASSVQGLGNTEAFF. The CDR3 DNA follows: TGTGCCAGCAGCGTGCAGGGCTTAGGGAACACTGAAGCTTTCTTT. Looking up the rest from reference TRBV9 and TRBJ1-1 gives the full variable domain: DSGVTQTPKHLITATGQRVTLRCSPRSGDLSVYWYQQSLDQGLQFLIQYYNGEERAKGNILERFSAQQFPDLHSELNLSSLELGDSALYFCASSVQGLGNTEAFFGQGTRLTVV.

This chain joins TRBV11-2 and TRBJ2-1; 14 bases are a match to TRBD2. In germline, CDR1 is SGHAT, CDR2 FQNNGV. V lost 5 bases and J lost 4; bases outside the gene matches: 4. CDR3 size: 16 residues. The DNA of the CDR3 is TGTGCCAGCAGCCTTAGGACTAGCGGGGGGTACAATGAGCAGTTCTTC. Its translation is CASSLRTSGGYNEQFF.

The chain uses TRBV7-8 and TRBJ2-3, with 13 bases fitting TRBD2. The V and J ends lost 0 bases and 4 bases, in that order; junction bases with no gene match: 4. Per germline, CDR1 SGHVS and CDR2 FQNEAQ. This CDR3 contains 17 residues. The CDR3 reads CASSLAFTSGGADTQYF. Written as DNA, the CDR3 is TGTGCCAGCAGCTTAGCGTTTACTAGCGGGGGGGCAGATACGCAGTATTTT. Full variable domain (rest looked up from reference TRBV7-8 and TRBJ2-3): GAGVSQSPRYKVAKRGQDVALRCDPISGHVSLFWYQQALGQGPEFLTYFQNEAQLDKSGLPSDRFFAERPEGSVSTLKIQRTQQEDSAVYLCASSLAFTSGGADTQYFGPGTRLTVL.

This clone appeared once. Here the CDR3 reads CASSPWTVPNTEAFF. CDR3 DNA sequence: TGTGCCAGTAGTCCGTGGACGGTACCGAACACTGAAGCTTTCTTT. This chain uses TRBV19 with TRBJ1-1; D not certain. CDR1 is LNHDA and CDR2 is SQIVND in the germline V gene (reference sequence). V was trimmed by 5 bases and J by 1 base, leaving 14 bases between them. The CDR3 length is 15 residues.

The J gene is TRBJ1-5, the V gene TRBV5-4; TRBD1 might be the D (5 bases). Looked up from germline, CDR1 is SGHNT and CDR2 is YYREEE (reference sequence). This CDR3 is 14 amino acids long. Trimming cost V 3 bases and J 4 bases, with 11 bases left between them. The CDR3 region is CASSYDSVNQPQHF. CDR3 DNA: TGTGCCAGCAGCTACGACAGCGTTAATCAGCCCCAGCATTTT.

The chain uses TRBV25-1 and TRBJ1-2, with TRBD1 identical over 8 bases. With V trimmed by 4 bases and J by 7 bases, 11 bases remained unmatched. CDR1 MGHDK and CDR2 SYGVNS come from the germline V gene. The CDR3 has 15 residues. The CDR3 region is CASSAVRTGKVGYTF. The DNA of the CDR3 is TGTGCCAGCAGTGCCGTGCGGACAGGGAAGGTTGGCTACACCTTC.

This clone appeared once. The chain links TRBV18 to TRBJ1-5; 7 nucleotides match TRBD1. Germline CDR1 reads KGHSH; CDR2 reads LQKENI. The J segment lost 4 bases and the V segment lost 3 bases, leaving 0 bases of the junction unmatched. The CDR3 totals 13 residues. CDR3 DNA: TGTGCCAGCTCACCGGGACAGAATCAGCCCCAGCATTTT. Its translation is CASSPGQNQPQHF.

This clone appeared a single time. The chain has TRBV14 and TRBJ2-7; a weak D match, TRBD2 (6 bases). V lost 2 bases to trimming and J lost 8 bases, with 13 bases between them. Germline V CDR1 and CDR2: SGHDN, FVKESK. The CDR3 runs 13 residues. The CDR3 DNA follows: TGTGCCAGCAGCCAACCTCCGGGAGAACAGCAGTACTTC. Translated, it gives CASSQPPGEQQYF. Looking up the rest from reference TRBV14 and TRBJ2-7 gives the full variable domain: EAGVTQFPSHSVIEKGQTVTLRCDPISGHDNLYWYRRVMGKEIKFLLHFVKESKQDESGMPNNRFLAERTGGTYSTLKVQPAELEDSGVYFCASSQPPGEQQYFGPGTRLTVT.

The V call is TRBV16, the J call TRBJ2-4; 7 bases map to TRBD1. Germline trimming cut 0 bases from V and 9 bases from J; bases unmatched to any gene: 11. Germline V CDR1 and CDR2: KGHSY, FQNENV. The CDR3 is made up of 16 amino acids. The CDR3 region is CASSQSGDRERGIQYF. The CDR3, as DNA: TGTGCCAGCAGCCAATCGGGAGACAGGGAACGCGGCATTCAGTACTTC.

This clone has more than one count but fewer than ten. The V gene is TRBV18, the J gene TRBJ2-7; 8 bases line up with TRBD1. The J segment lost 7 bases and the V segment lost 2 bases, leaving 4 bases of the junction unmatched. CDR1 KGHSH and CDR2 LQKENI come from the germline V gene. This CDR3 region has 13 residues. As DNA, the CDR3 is TGTGCCAGCTCACCAGACAGGGGCTGGGAGCAGTACTTC. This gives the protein CASSPDRGWEQYF.